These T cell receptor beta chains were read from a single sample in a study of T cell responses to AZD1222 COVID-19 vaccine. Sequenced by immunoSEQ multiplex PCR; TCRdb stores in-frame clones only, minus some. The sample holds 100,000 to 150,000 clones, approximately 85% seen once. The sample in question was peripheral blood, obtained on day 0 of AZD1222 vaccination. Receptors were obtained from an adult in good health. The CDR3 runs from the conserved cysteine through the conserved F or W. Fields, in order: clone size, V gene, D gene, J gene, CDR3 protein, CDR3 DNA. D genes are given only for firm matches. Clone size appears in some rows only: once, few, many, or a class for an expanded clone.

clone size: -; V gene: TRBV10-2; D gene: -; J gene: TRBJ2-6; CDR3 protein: CASRDSFSGANVLTF; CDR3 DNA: TGCGCCAGCAGGGACAGCTTCTCTGGGGCCAACGTCCTGACTTTC
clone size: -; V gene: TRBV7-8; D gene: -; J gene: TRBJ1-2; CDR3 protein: CASSPRGESGYTF; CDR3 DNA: TGTGCCAGCAGCCCCCGCGGTGAAAGCGGCTACACCTTC
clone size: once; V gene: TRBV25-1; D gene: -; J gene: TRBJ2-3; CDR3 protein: CASSERGASYTDTQYF; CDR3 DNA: TGTGCCAGCAGTGAACGGGGCGCTTCCTACACAGATACGCAGTATTTT
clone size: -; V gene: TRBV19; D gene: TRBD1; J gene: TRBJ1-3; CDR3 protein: CASSPGQGSGNTIYF; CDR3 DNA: TGTGCCAGTAGTCCTGGACAGGGCTCTGGAAACACCATATATTTT
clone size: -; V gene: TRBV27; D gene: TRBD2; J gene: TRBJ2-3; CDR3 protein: CASNSGGGADTQYF; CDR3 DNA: TGTGCCAGTAATAGCGGGGGGGGTGCAGATACGCAGTATTTT
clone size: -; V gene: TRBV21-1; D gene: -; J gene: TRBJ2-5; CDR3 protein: CASSNSYRVWEETQYF; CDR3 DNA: TGTGCCAGCAGCAACTCCTACAGGGTATGGGAAGAGACCCAGTACTTC
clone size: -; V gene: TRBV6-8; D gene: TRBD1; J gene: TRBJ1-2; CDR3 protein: CASSYGPLWTGDNYGYTF; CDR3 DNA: TGTGCCAGCAGTTACGGTCCTCTTTGGACAGGGGATAACTATGGCTACACCTTC
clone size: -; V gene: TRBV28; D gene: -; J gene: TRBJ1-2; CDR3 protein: CASSTPGLANYGYTF; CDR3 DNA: TGTGCCAGCAGTACCCCGGGGTTAGCTAACTATGGCTACACCTTC
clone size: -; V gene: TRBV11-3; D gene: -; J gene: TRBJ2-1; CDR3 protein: CASSLGLVADEQFF; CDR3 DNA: TGTGCCAGCAGCTTGGGGCTGGTCGCGGATGAGCAGTTCTTC
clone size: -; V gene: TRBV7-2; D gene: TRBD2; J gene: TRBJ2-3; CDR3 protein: CASSFGPGGGSTDTQYF; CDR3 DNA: TGTGCCAGCAGCTTTGGGCCGGGCGGGGGGAGTACAGATACGCAGTATTTT
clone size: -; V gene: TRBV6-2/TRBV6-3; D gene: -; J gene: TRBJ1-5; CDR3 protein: CASSSSRNQPQHF; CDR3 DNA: TGTGCCAGCAGCTCCTCTAGAAATCAGCCCCAGCATTTT
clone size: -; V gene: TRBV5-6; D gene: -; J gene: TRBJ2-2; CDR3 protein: CASSPTLGTGELFF; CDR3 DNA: TGTGCCAGCAGCCCCACCTTGGGCACCGGGGAGCTGTTTTTT
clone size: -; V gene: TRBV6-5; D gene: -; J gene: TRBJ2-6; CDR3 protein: CASTRGFAGANVLTF; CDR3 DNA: TGTGCCAGCACCAGGGGATTCGCTGGGGCCAACGTCCTGACTTTC
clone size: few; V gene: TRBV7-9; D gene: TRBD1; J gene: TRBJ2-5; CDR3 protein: CASSPRQGGLETQYF; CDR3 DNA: TGTGCCAGCAGCCCCAGACAGGGTGGATTGGAGACCCAGTACTTC
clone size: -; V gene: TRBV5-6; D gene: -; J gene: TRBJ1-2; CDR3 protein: CASSQAPGPGGYTF; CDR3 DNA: TGTGCCAGCAGCCAGGCCCCGGGACCGGGAGGCTACACCTTC
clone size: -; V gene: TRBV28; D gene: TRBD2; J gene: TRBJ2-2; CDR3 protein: CASLAGGANTGELFF; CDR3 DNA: TGTGCCAGCCTAGCGGGAGGGGCGAACACCGGGGAGCTGTTTTTT
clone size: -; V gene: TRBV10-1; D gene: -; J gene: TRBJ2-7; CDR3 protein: CASSESAKHEQYF; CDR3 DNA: TGCGCCAGCAGTGAGTCGGCGAAGCACGAGCAGTACTTC
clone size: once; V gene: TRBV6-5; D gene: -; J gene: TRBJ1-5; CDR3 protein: CASSLEGDQPQHF; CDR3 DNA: TGTGCCAGCAGTTTGGAAGGGGACCAGCCCCAGCATTTT
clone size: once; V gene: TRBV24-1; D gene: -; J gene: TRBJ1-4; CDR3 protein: CATSEGQSATNEKLFF; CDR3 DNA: TGTGCCACCAGCGAAGGACAGAGTGCAACTAATGAAAAACTGTTTTTT
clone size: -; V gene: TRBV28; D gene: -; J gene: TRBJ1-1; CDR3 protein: CASSFTYPGTHHTEAFF; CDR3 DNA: TGTGCCAGCAGTTTTACCTACCCCGGGACACACCACACTGAAGCTTTCTTT
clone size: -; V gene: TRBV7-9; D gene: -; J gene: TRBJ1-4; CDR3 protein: CASSPWGQGNEKLFF; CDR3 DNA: TGTGCCAGCAGCCCATGGGGGCAGGGCAATGAAAAACTGTTTTTT
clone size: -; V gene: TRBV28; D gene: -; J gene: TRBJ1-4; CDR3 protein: CASSWDTEKLFF; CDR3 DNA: TGTGCCAGCAGTTGGGACACCGAAAAACTGTTTTTT
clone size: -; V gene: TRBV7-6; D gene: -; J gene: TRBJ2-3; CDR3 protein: CASAGQPSTDTQYF; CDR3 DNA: TGTGCCAGTGCCGGGCAGCCTAGCACAGATACGCAGTATTTT
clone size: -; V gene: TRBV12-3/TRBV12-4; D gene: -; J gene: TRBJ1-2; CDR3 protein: CASSLQENYGYTF; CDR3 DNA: TGTGCCAGCAGTTTACAGGAGAACTATGGCTACACCTTC
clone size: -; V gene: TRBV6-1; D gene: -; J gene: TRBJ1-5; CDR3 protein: CASSESYNQPQHF; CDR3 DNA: TGTGCCAGCAGTGAGTCGTACAATCAGCCCCAGCATTTT
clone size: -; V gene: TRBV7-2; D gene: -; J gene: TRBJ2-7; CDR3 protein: CASSLVGYYEQYF; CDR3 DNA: TGTGCCAGCAGCTTAGTCGGATATTACGAGCAGTACTTC
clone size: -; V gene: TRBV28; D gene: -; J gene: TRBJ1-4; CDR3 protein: CASSGVSYSTNEKLFF; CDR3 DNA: TGTGCCAGCAGTGGGGTTTCGTATTCAACTAATGAAAAACTGTTTTTT
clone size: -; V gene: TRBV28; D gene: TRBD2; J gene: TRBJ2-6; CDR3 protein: CASKRDYSSGANVLTF; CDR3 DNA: TGTGCCAGTAAACGGGACTATTCCTCTGGGGCCAACGTCCTGACTTTC
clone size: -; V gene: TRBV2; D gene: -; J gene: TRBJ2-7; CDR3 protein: CASSDGAPVYEQYF; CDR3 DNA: TGTGCCAGCAGTGATGGAGCGCCAGTCTACGAGCAGTACTTC
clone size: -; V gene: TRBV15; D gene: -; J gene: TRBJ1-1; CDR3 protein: CATSRPRDDTEAFF; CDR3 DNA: TGTGCCACCAGCAGACCACGGGACGACACTGAAGCTTTCTTT
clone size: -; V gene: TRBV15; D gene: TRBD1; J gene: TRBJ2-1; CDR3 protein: CATGTDYNEQFF; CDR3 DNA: TGTGCCACAGGGACAGACTACAATGAGCAGTTCTTC
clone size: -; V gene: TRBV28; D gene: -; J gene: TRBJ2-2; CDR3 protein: CASSLRTGELFF; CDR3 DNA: TGTGCCAGCAGTTTACGGACCGGGGAGCTGTTTTTT
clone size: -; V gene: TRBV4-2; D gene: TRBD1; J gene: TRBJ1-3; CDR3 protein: CASSQGGPRGLSYSGNTIYF; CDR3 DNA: TGTGCCAGCAGCCAAGGTGGCCCCAGGGGGCTCTCCTACTCTGGAAACACCATATATTTT
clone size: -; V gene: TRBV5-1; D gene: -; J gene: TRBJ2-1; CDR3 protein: CASSPPDNEQFF; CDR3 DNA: TGCGCCAGCAGCCCCCCTGACAATGAGCAGTTCTTC
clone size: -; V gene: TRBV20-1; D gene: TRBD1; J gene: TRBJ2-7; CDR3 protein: CSADRGYEQYF; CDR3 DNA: TGCAGTGCTGACAGGGGCTACGAGCAGTACTTC
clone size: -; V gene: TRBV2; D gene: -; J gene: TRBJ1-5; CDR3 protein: CASSVTENQPQHF; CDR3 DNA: TGTGCCAGCAGTGTGACAGAGAATCAGCCCCAGCATTTT
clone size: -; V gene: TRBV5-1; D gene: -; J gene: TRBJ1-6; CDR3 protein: CASSEPQKGSSSYNSPLHF; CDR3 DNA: TGCGCCAGCAGCGAGCCCCAAAAAGGATCGAGCTCCTATAATTCACCCCTCCACTTT
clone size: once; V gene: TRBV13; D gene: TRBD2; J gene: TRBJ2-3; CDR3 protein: CASSLGAGGPTDTQYF; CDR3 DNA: TGTGCCAGCAGCTTAGGGGCGGGGGGGCCAACAGATACGCAGTATTTT
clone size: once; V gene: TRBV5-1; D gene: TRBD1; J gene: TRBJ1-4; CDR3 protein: CASSSGQSEKLFF; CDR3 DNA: TGCGCCAGCAGCTCGGGACAGAGTGAAAAACTGTTTTTT
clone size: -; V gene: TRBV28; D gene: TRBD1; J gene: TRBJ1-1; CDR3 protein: CASTQGVTEAFF; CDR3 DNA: TGTGCCAGCACCCAGGGGGTAACTGAAGCTTTCTTT
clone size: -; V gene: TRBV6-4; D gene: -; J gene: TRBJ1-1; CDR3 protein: CASSDRPGDTEAFF; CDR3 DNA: TGTGCCAGCAGTGACAGGCCTGGGGACACTGAAGCTTTCTTT
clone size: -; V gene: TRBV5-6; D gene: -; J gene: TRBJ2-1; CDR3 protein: CASSLQQVPDQFF; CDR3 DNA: TGTGCCAGCAGCCTACAACAGGTTCCTGATCAGTTCTTC